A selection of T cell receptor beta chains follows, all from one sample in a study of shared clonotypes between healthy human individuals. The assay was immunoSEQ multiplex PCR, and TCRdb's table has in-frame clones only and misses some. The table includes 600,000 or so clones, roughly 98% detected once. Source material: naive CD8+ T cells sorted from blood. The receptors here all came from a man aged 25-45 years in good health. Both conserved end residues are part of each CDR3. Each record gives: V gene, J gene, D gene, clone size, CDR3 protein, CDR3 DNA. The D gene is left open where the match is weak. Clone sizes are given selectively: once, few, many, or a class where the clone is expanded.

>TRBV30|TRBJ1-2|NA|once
CAWSVPPHYGYTF
TGTGCCTGGAGTGTACCTCCTCATTATGGCTACACCTTC
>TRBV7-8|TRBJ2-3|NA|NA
CASSRTDRDTQYF
TGTGCCAGCAGTAGAACAGATAGAGATACGCAGTATTTT
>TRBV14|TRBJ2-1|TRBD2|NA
CASSQPGLATYNEQFF
TGTGCCAGCAGCCAACCGGGACTAGCGACCTACAATGAGCAGTTCTTC
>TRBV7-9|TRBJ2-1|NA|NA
CASSSGGSYNEQFF
TGTGCCAGCAGCTCTGGAGGGTCCTACAATGAGCAGTTCTTC
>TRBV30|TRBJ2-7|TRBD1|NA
CACTSGGPYEQYF
TGTGCCTGCACCTCAGGGGGCCCCTACGAGCAGTACTTC
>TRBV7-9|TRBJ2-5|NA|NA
CASSLYNAYQETQYF
TGTGCCAGCAGCTTATACAACGCGTACCAAGAGACCCAGTACTTC
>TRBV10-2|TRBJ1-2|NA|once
CASSDREIGGRSGYTF
TGCGCCAGCAGTGATCGAGAGATAGGTGGAAGGAGTGGCTACACCTTC
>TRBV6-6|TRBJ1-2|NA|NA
CASSYSGGGNLAGYTF
TGTGCCAGCAGTTACTCCGGGGGCGGGAATTTGGCTGGCTACACCTTC
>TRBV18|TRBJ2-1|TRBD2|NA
CASSHIAGGAYNEQFF
TGTGCCAGCTCACATATAGCGGGAGGGGCCTACAATGAGCAGTTCTTC
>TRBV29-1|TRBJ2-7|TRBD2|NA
CSVEGTSGFSYEQYF
TGCAGCGTTGAAGGGACTAGCGGCTTCTCCTACGAGCAGTACTTC
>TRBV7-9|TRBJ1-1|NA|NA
CASSPAASTEAFF
TGTGCCAGCAGCCCAGCAGCGAGCACTGAAGCTTTCTTT
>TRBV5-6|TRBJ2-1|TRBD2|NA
CASSPIGGREHNEQFF
TGTGCCAGCAGTCCGATTGGCGGGAGGGAACACAATGAGCAGTTCTTC
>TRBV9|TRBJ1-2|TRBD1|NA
CASGDRAVYGYTF
TGTGCCAGCGGGGACAGAGCCGTCTATGGCTACACCTTC
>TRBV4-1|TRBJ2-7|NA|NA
CASRDRIGSYEQYF
TGCGCCAGCAGGGATAGGATAGGATCCTACGAGCAGTACTTC
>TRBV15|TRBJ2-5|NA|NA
CATSQLSPATQYF
TGTGCCACCAGCCAGTTGTCCCCGGCGACCCAGTACTTC
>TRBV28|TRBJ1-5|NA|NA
CAISRRGVGGNQPQHF
TGTGCCATCTCCCGGCGGGGGGTCGGCGGCAATCAGCCCCAGCATTTT
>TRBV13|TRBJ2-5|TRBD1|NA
CASSPSGGEETQYF
TGTGCCAGCAGCCCCTCAGGGGGCGAGGAGACCCAGTACTTC
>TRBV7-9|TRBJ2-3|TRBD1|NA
CASSPTGAGMRTDTQYF
TGTGCCAGCAGCCCCACAGGGGCAGGGATGCGCACAGATACGCAGTATTTT
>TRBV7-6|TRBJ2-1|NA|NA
CASSLGGRPTYNEQFF
TGTGCCAGCAGCTTAGGTGGGAGGCCAACCTACAATGAGCAGTTCTTC
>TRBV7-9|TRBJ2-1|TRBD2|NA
CASRRTSSEQFF
TGTGCCAGCAGACGGACTAGCAGTGAGCAGTTCTTC
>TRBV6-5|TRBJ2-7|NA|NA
CASWKRDKSSYEQYF
TGTGCCAGCTGGAAAAGGGACAAGAGCTCCTACGAGCAGTACTTC
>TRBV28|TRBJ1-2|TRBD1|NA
CASSPTGVRGYTF
TGTGCCAGCAGTCCTACAGGGGTTCGCGGCTACACCTTC
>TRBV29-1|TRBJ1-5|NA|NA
CSVVDGNNQPQHF
TGCAGCGTCGTGGACGGCAACAATCAGCCCCAGCATTTT
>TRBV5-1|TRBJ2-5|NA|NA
CASSSRGEETQYF
TGCGCCAGCAGCTCGAGGGGGGAAGAGACCCAGTACTTC
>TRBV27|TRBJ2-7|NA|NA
CASSLAGSYEQYF
TGTGCCAGCAGTTTAGCAGGGTCCTACGAGCAGTACTTC
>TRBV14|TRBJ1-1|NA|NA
CASSQDINTEAFF
TGTGCCAGCAGCCAAGATATCAACACTGAAGCTTTCTTT
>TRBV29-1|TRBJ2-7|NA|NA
CSAQSSGRLTYEQYF
TGCAGCGCCCAATCCAGCGGCCGACTGACCTACGAGCAGTACTTC
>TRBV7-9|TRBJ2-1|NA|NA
CASSSAESPTTRNEQFF
TGTGCCAGCAGCTCCGCCGAGAGCCCCACGACGAGAAATGAGCAGTTCTTC
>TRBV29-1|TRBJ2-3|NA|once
CSVEKGFRTDTQYF
TGCAGCGTTGAAAAGGGTTTTAGAACAGATACGCAGTATTTT
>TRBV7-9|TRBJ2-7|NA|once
CASSPKERWEQYF
TGTGCCAGCAGCCCGAAGGAACGGTGGGAGCAGTACTTC
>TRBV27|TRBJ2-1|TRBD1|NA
CASRLDRGLANEQFF
TGTGCCAGCAGGCTGGACAGGGGTCTAGCGAATGAGCAGTTCTTC
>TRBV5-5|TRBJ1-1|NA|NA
CASSLGDMNTEAFF
TGTGCCAGCAGCTTGGGCGACATGAACACTGAAGCTTTCTTT
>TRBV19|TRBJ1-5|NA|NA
CASTYRGREPQHF
TGTGCCAGTACTTATAGGGGGAGGGAGCCCCAGCATTTT